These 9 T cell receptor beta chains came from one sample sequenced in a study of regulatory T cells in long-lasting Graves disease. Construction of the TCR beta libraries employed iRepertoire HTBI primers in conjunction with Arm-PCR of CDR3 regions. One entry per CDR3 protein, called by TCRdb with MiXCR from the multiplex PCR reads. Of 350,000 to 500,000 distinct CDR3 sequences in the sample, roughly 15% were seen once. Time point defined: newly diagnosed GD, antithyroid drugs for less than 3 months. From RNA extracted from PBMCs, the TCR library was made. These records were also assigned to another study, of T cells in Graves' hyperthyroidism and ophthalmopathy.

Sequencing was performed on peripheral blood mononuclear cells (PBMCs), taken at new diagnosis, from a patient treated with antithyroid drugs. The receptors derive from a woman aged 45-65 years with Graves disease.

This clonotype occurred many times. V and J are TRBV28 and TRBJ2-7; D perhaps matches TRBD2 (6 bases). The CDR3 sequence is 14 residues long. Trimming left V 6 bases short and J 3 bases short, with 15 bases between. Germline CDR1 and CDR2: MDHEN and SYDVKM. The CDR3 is CASRETSLDYEQYF. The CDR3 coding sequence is TGTGCCAGCAGGGAGACTAGTTTGGACTACGAGCAGTACTTC.

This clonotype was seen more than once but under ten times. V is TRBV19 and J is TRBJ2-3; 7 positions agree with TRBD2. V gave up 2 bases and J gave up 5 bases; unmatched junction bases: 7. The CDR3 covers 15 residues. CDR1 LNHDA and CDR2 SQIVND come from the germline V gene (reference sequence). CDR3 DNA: TGTGCCAGTAGTATATCCAGCGGGATGGTAGATACGCAGTATTTT. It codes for CASSISSGMVDTQYF.

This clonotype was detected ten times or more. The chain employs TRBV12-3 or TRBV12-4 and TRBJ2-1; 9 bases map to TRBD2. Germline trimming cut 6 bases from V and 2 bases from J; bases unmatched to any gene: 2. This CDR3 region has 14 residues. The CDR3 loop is CASRLAGPYNEQFF. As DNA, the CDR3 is TGTGCCAGCAGACTAGCGGGTCCCTACAATGAGCAGTTCTTC.

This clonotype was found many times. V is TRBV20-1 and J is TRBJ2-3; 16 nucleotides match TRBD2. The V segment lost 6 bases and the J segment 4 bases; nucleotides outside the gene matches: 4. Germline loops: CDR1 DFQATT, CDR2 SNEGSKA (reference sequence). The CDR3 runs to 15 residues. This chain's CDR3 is CSATGTSGRADTQYF. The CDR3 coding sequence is TGCAGTGCCACGGGGACTAGCGGGAGGGCAGATACGCAGTATTTT.

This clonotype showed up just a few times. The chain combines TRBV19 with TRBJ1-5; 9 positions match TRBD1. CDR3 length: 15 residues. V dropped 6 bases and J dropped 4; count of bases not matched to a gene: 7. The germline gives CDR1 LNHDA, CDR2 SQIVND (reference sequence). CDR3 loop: CASRRKQGANQPQHF. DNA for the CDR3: TGTGCCAGTAGGAGAAAACAGGGGGCGAATCAGCCCCAGCATTTT.

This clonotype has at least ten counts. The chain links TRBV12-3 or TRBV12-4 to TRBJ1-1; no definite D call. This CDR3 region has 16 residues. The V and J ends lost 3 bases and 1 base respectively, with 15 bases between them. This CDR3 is CASSFGWGWGNTEAFF. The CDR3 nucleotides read TGTGCCAGCAGTTTCGGCTGGGGTTGGGGGAACACTGAAGCTTTCTTT.

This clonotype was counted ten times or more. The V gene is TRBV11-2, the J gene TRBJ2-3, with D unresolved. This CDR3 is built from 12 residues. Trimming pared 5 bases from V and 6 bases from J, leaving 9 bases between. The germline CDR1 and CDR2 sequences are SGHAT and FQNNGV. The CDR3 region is CASSEHADTQYF. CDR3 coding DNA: TGTGCCAGCAGCGAACATGCTGATACGCAGTATTTT.

The CDR3: CASSDWVEGGFSLYEQYF. DNA for the CDR3: TGTGCCAGCAGTGATTGGGTGGAGGGGGGCTTCTCCCTTTACGAGCAGTACTTC. The rearrangement uses TRBV28 and TRBJ2-7; D tentatively reads TRBD1 or TRBD2 (6 bases each). Germline CDR1 is MDHEN and CDR2 is SYDVKM. Trimming shortened V by 5 bases and J by 4 bases, and 27 bases separated the two germline ends. The CDR3 is 18 residues long.

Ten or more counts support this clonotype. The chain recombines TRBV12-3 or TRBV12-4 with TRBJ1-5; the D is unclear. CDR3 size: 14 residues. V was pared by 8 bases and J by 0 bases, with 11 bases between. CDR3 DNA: TGTGCCAGCTCACCAGGCCGTAGCAATCAGCCCCAGCATTTT. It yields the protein CASSPGRSNQPQHF.